This record covers a single T cell receptor (beta chain). Source study methods: Amplification with reference gene primers provided the estimates of nucleated cell counts. Profiling relied on immunoSEQ multiplex PCR, and the TCRdb table lists in-frame clones only, not all of them. D and trimming were read from the DNA, whereas the V and J calls and clone size are those reported in that table. The repertoire holds approximately 65,000 clones, with about 94% as singletons. The V segment lost 6 bases and the J segment 1 base; nucleotides outside the gene matches: 5. Germline V gives CDR1 LNHDA, CDR2 SQIVND (reference sequence). The CDR3 has 15 residues. This entry comes from a study of blood T cell repertoires in COVID-19. Study-wide context: COVID-19 samples collected from the United States, Italy and Spain covered acute and convalescent phases. From T cells, B-cell-depleted T cells, or PBMCs came the material, which was cDNA or gDNA.

The clonotype comes from a man in his 70s with active COVID-19. Sequencing was done on a sample of peripheral blood. The chain joins TRBV19 to TRBJ1-1, with 10 bases fitting TRBD1. The CDR3 loop is CASRKRTGGNTEAFF. Here the CDR3 DNA reads TGTGCCAGTAGGAAAAGGACAGGGGGGAACACTGAAGCTTTCTTT.